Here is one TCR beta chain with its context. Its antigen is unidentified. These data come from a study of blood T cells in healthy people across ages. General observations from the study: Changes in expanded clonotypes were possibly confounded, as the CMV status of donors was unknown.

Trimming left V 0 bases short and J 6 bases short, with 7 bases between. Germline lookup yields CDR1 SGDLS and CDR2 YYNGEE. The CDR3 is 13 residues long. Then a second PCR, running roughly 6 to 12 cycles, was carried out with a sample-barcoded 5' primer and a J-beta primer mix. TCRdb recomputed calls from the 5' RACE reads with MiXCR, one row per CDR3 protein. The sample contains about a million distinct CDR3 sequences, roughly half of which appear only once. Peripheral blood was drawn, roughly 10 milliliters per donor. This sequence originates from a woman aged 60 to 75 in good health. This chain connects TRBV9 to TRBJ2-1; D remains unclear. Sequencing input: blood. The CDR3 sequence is CASSVDSINEQFF. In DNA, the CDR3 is TGTGCCAGCAGCGTAGACAGCATCAATGAGCAGTTCTTC.